This TCR beta chain comes out of a study of cytomegalovirus exposure and HLA in healthy donors. The J segment lost 7 bases and the V segment lost 6 bases, leaving 10 bases of the junction unmatched. Looked up from germline, CDR1 is MGHDK and CDR2 is SYGVNS. This CDR3 contains 15 residues. A multiplex PCR was run with 60 Vbeta primers and 13 Jbeta primers. The repertoire was sequenced with immunoSEQ multiplex PCR; TCRdb's copy has only in-frame clones and lacks some. The sample contains 120,000 to 150,000 clones, around 75% of which appear only once. This clone showed up just once. The chain carries TRBV25-1 and TRBJ2-3, with 10 nucleotides matching TRBD2. This receptor was taken from a female donor in good health and CMV-seronegative. What was sequenced was PBMCs. The CDR3: CASSPQREGPNTQYF. CDR3 coding DNA: TGTGCCAGCAGCCCTCAGCGGGAGGGCCCGAATACGCAGTATTTT.